This T cell receptor beta chain was identified during a study of early T cells in non-severe SARS-CoV-2 infection. Study context: Chains from this unsorted whole-blood bulk RNA could not be paired.

General study points: Anti-spike CD8 responses were favored in VDJdb matching, and private and CD4 specificities were missed.

V shed 6 bases, J shed 2 bases, and the junction held 1 base outside the gene matches. The germline V gene encodes CDR1 MNHEY and CDR2 SVGAGI. This CDR3 has 14 amino acids. cDNA molecules, individually, were tagged with unique molecular identifiers. TCRdb itself ran the 5' RACE reads through MiXCR, one entry per CDR3 protein. The sample lists fewer than 110,000 distinct CDR3 sequences, over 8.5% seen once, with under 9% in the top ten. With regard to this clonotype: The antigen remains undetermined.

This receptor was identified in an adult who was a healthcare worker with PCR-confirmed SARS-CoV-2 infection or an uninfected control (not recorded which). This chain connects TRBV6-5 to TRBJ2-6; 7 positions match TRBD1. Sequencing was performed on whole blood. This CDR3 reads CASRGTAGANVLTF. CDR3 in DNA: TGTGCCAGCAGAGGGACAGCTGGGGCCAACGTCCTGACTTTC.